The 12 T cell receptor beta chains listed next were all sequenced from one sample in a study of regulatory T cells in long-lasting Graves disease. Time point in this sample: newly diagnosed GD, antithyroid drugs for less than 3 months. PBMCs provided the RNA from which the TCR library was made. Arm-PCR of CDR3 regions and iRepertoire HTBI primers were the basis on which TCR beta libraries were built. Each CDR3 protein gets one entry after TCRdb re-called the multiplex PCR reads with MiXCR. The data contain fewer than 650,000 distinct CDR3 sequences, around 16% of them singletons. These sequences were also reported in another study, on T cells in Graves' hyperthyroidism and ophthalmopathy.

The specimen comprised peripheral blood mononuclear cells (PBMCs), sampled at new diagnosis, from a patient treated with antithyroid drugs. These TCRs come from a man younger than 35 with Graves disease.

This clonotype was seen at least ten times. The V and J genes are TRBV11-1 and TRBJ2-3; 13 bases match TRBD2. Trimming cost V 5 bases and J 6 bases; bases outside gene matches: 11. This CDR3 region has 17 residues. Germline CDR1 reads SGHAT; CDR2 reads FQDESV (reference sequence). CDR3 bases: TGTGCCAGCAGCCAATCCGGACTAGCGGGAGTGGGGGATACGCAGTATTTT. Protein: CASSQSGLAGVGDTQYF.

This clonotype was observed at least ten times. The chain has TRBV12-3 or TRBV12-4 and TRBJ2-7; D may be TRBD2 (5 bases). Trimming took off 10 bases at V and 4 bases at J, with 11 bases between the two ends. This CDR3 comprises 11 residues. The CDR3 DNA reads TGTGCCACCTCTCGGGGTTACGAGCAGTACTTC. Amino acid sequence: CATSRGYEQYF.

This clonotype occurred a few times. The chain combines TRBV12-3 or TRBV12-4 with TRBJ2-1; 13 bases fit TRBD2. The CDR3 is 21 amino acids. With 5 bases clipped from V and 3 bases from J, the junction kept 19 bases outside the gene matches. The CDR3 DNA sequence: TGTGCCAGCAGTCTCCTACCGGGACTAGCGGGAAGCCCTTTAATCTACAATGAGCAGTTCTTC. It encodes CASSLLPGLAGSPLIYNEQFF.

This clonotype was observed many times. The CDR3 coding sequence is TGTGCCAGCGGGACAGGGTTGAGTCAGCCCCAGCATTTT. Translation: CASGTGLSQPQHF. V is TRBV2 and J is TRBJ1-5; 9 bases fit TRBD1. Trimming took 8 bases from V and 6 from J; bases not matched to a gene: 5. CDR1 and CDR2 (germline): SNHLY, FYNNEI. There are 13 residues in the CDR3.

This clonotype was seen a handful of times. This rearrangement joins TRBV7-3 to TRBJ2-5; no firm D call. CDR3 length equals 15 residues. CDR1 is SGHTA and CDR2 is FQGTGA in the germline V gene. Trimming shortened V by 2 bases and J by 1 base, and 11 bases separated the two germline ends. The CDR3 nucleotides are TGTGCCAGCAGCTTATCTCCCCGGTTCCAAGAGACCCAGTACTTC. Amino acids: CASSLSPRFQETQYF.

The chain links TRBV15 to TRBJ1-5; 9 positions match TRBD1. CDR1 and CDR2 from the germline V gene are LNHNV and YYDKDF (reference sequence). V was clipped by 1 base and J by 7 bases; unmatched bases: 11. The CDR3 runs 17 residues. CDR3 region: CATSRGGTGPEGQPQHF. The CDR3 DNA reads as TGTGCCACCAGCAGAGGTGGGACAGGGCCTGAGGGGCAGCCCCAGCATTTT.

This sequence joins TRBV28 and TRBJ2-5; the match to TRBD2 covers 10 bases. V shed 6 bases and J 0 bases; nucleotides not matched to a gene: 7. The length of the CDR3 is 16 residues. Germline lookup yields CDR1 MDHEN and CDR2 SYDVKM. This CDR3 is CASSYGLAANQETQYF. For the CDR3, the DNA is TGTGCCAGCAGCTACGGACTAGCGGCAAACCAAGAGACCCAGTACTTC.

This chain joins TRBV25-1 and TRBJ2-7; D possibly corresponds to TRBD2 (5 bases). CDR3 size: 15 residues. Germline V gives CDR1 MGHDK, CDR2 SYGVNS. The V gene lost 3 bases and the J gene lost 5 bases, with 17 bases spanning the gap. CDR3 DNA sequence: TGTGCCAGCAGTGACCCCATGCGGGCCCACAACGAGCAGTACTTC. Translated: CASSDPMRAHNEQYF.

The V call is TRBV19, the J call TRBJ1-4; D is perhaps TRBD1 (5 bases). The CDR3 is 13 residues long. Germline lookup yields CDR1 LNHDA and CDR2 SQIVND (reference sequence). V dropped 5 bases and J dropped 7 bases, with 11 bases sitting between them. For the CDR3, the DNA is TGTGCCAGTAGTGCAAGGGGTGGTGAAAAACTGTTTTTT. Encoded protein: CASSARGGEKLFF.

CDR3 nucleotides: TGCGCCAGCAGCCAAGACGCCTCTGGAAACACCATATATTTT. Translating gives CASSQDASGNTIYF. The chain employs TRBV4-1 and TRBJ1-3, with D uncertain. V gave up 0 bases and J gave up 0 bases, with 3 bases separating them. Germline CDR1 and CDR2: MGHRA and YSYEKL. The CDR3 consists of 14 residues.

Only a few counts were recorded for this clonotype. The gene calls are TRBV4-1 and TRBJ2-7; D unresolved. V lost 1 base, J lost 1 base, and 11 bases lay in between. Germline assignment: CDR1 MGHRA and CDR2 YSYEKL. There are 15 residues in the CDR3. The CDR3 sequence: CASSQVKEGSYEQYF. The DNA for the CDR3 is TGCGCCAGCAGCCAAGTAAAGGAAGGTTCCTACGAGCAGTACTTC.

This clonotype has a handful of counts. The chain links TRBV19 to TRBJ2-1; D gene uncertain. V was shortened by 3 bases and J by 4 bases, with 7 bases between the two germline ends. CDR1 LNHDA and CDR2 SQIVND come from the germline V gene (reference sequence). This CDR3 contains 13 residues. The CDR3 is CASSMGRYNEQFF. The CDR3 coding sequence is TGTGCCAGTAGTATGGGCAGATACAATGAGCAGTTCTTC.